This T cell receptor (beta chain) was identified in a study of early stage breast cancer tumors. Study summary: Each sample averaged approximately 9.9-fold read coverage.

The ends were cut back, 4 bases at V and 0 bases at J, with 3 bases in the middle. The CDR3 covers 12 residues. CDR1 is SGHNT, CDR2 YYREEE, per germline (reference sequence). Some clones are missing from TCRdb's copy, which holds only in-frame ones; the method was immunoSEQ multiplex PCR. Seen here are about 31,000 clones, roughly 81% observed once, and the top ten hold 4.7%. Points from the study as a whole: In 14 of 16 patients, blood comparison separated tumor from normal breast.

This clone is judged medium-sized (0.01 to 0.1%). Antigen: not known. Sequenced: blood. The clonotype comes from a person aged 40-50 years with breast cancer. This sequence joins TRBV5-4 and TRBJ2-3; D gene uncertain. In DNA form, the CDR3 reads TGTGCCAGCAGCCCCAGCACAGATACGCAGTATTTT. It specifies CASSPSTDTQYF.